The next 9 T cell receptor beta chains were all read from a single sample in a study of Graves' ophthalmopathy and Graves' hyperthyroidism. Scientists amplified the TCR beta CDR3 regions from RNA transcripts. RT-PCR with HTBI primers came first, then second-round multiplex PCR. TCRdb independently ran MiXCR on the multiplex PCR reads; one entry per CDR3 protein. The sample records over a million distinct CDR3 sequences, about 36% being singletons. The source material was peripheral blood or thyroid tissue (not recorded which). The receptors were gathered from an adult man with Graves' hyperthyroidism.

A word on this clonotype: The junction departs from germline at one end; a sequencing error may be responsible. The chain couples TRBV10-3 to TRBJ1-2, with 7 nucleotides matching TRBD1. Germline V gene sequence: CDR1 ENHRY, CDR2 SYGVKD. The CDR3 runs to 15 residues. Written as DNA, the CDR3 is TGTGCCAGCAGTCACACGGACAGGCCTAACTATGGCTACACCTTC. This encodes CASSHTDRPNYGYTF.

This clonotype was observed at least ten times. DNA of the CDR3: TGCAGCGTTGCCTTCCCAGGCTGGTCTGCCTCCTACGAGCAGTACTTC. Encoded protein: CSVAFPGWSASYEQYF. The chain recombines TRBV29-1 with TRBJ2-7; no clear D gene. The V gene lost 4 bases and the J gene lost 0 bases, with 19 bases spanning the gap. CDR1 SQVTM and CDR2 ANQGSEA come from the germline V gene. This CDR3 has 16 residues.

The genes are TRBV30 and TRBJ2-7; TRBD1 agrees at 9 bases. The CDR3 length is 13 residues. Trimming at V came to 4 bases and at J to 7 bases, leaving 8 bases not matched to a gene. The V gene's germline CDR1 is GTSNPN and CDR2 SVGIG (reference sequence). CDR3 in amino acids: CAWNRDREGEQYF. The CDR3 nucleotides are TGTGCCTGGAATCGGGACAGGGAGGGAGAGCAGTACTTC. The entire variable domain, with the rest obtained from reference TRBV30 and TRBJ2-7, is as follows: SQTIHQWPATLVQPVGSPLSLECTVEGTSNPNLYWYRQAAGRGLQLLFYSVGIGQISSEVPQNLSASRPQDRQFILSSKKLLLSDSGFYLCAWNRDREGEQYFGPGTRLTVT.

In this sample, this clonotype turned up many times. V is TRBV7-9 and J is TRBJ2-7; no clear D. The V end was cut by 8 bases, the J end by 4 bases, with 12 bases between. Per germline, CDR1 SEHNR and CDR2 FQNEAQ (reference sequence). This CDR3 contains 12 residues. The CDR3 nucleotides read TGTGCCAGCCAGGAATCTTCGTACGAGCAGTACTTC. Residues: CASQESSYEQYF.

Ten or more counts support this clonotype. This chain connects TRBV7-6 to TRBJ2-7, with TRBD2 identical over 11 bases. V lost 8 bases and J lost 5; bases outside the gene matches: 8. Germline CDR1 and CDR2: SGHVS and FNYEAQ. This CDR3 spans 14 amino acids. The CDR3 nucleotides read TGTGCCAGCGCAATAGATAGCGGGAGGGACGAGCAGTACTTC. This translates into CASAIDSGRDEQYF.

This clonotype appeared many times. The CDR3 reads CASSKPGRETFEQYF. CDR3 DNA sequence: TGTGCCAGCTCTAAGCCGGGGCGGGAGACTTTCGAGCAGTACTTC. The rearrangement links TRBV7-8 to TRBJ2-7; TRBD2 matches at 7 bases. V lost 8 bases to trimming and J lost 6 bases; unmatched junction nucleotides: 16. The CDR3 is 15 residues long. Per the germline V gene, CDR1 is SGHVS and CDR2 is FQNEAQ.

This clonotype was seen a few times. This chain connects TRBV12-3 or TRBV12-4 to TRBJ1-2; D not certain. Trimming removed 2 bases at V and 11 bases at J, with 12 bases between. This CDR3 contains 12 residues. The CDR3 nucleotides are TGTGCCAGCAGTTTACAAGCCGCGAGGTACACCTTC. This codes for CASSLQAARYTF.

Concerning this clonotype itself: A much more abundant neighbour one base away suggests this may be a read error. The chain links TRBV4-3 to TRBJ2-7; D assignment may be TRBD1 or TRBD2 (5 bases each). CDR1 and CDR2 (germline): LGHNA, YSLEER. The CDR3 runs to 17 residues. V lost 0 bases and J lost 6, with 21 bases in between. CDR3 nucleotides: TGCGCCAGCAGCCAAGATTCCAGGGTAGGAGGAGGTGGCGAGCAGTACTTC. This translates into CASSQDSRVGGGGEQYF.

The CDR3 sequence: CASDRGGGELFF. Here the CDR3 DNA reads TGTGCCAGCGACAGGGGGGGCGGGGAGCTGTTTTTT. The genes are TRBV2 and TRBJ2-2; 9 bases match TRBD1. Per the germline V gene, CDR1 is SNHLY and CDR2 is FYNNEI. CDR3 size: 12 residues. V dropped 8 bases and J dropped 7; count of bases not matched to a gene: 2. The variable domain in full, with the rest retrieved from reference TRBV2 and TRBJ2-2, is EPEVTQTPSHQVTQMGQEVILRCVPISNHLYFYWYRQILGQKVEFLVSFYNNEISEKSEIFDDQFSVERPDGSNFTLKIRSTKLEDSAMYFCASDRGGGELFFGEGSRLTVL.